The 20 T cell receptor beta chains listed next were all sequenced from one sample in a study of CD8 T cells in Susac syndrome. Reverse transcription used about 0.5 to 1 ug RNA and random hexamers. TCRdb reanalysed the immunoSEQ multiplex PCR reads using MiXCR and keeps one entry per CDR3 protein. This sample has about 150,000 distinct CDR3 sequences, with 95% found just once. The sequencing sample was made of CD4+ T cells from PBMCs. These receptors came from a human donor with multiple sclerosis.

This rearrangement joins TRBV28 to TRBJ2-1; D possibly corresponds to TRBD1 (6 bases). The CDR3 runs 13 residues. CDR1 is MDHEN and CDR2 is SYDVKM in the germline V gene. Trimming pared 9 bases from V and 4 bases from J, leaving 13 bases between. The CDR3 protein is CARGRDTYNEQFF. DNA of the CDR3: TGTGCCAGGGGAAGGGACACATACAATGAGCAGTTCTTC.

This rearrangement joins TRBV12-3 or TRBV12-4 to TRBJ1-6; possible D gene TRBD1, 5 bases. This CDR3 has 16 amino acids. V was pared by 0 bases and J by 4 bases, with 10 bases between. Here the CDR3 reads CASSLARGLYNSPLHF. The CDR3 DNA sequence: TGTGCCAGCAGTTTAGCGCGGGGGTTATATAATTCACCCCTCCACTTT.

The chain uses TRBV27 and TRBJ2-1, with 8 nucleotides matching TRBD2. V was pared by 4 bases and J by 3 bases, with 2 bases of the junction left unmatched. Germline V lookup: CDR1 MNHEY, CDR2 SMNVEV (reference sequence). CDR3 size: 14 residues. The CDR3 region is CASSSSGYYNEQFF. CDR3 DNA: TGTGCCAGCAGTTCTAGCGGGTACTACAATGAGCAGTTCTTC.

The J gene is TRBJ2-7, the V gene TRBV15; D remains ambiguous. The CDR3 extends over 13 amino acids. Per germline, CDR1 LNHNV and CDR2 YYDKDF (reference sequence). Trimming left V 3 bases short and J 3 bases short, with 9 bases between. The CDR3 sequence is CATSSRVSYEQYF. CDR3 nucleotides: TGTGCCACCAGCAGTCGGGTCAGCTACGAGCAGTACTTC.

This clonotype was detected a few times. V and J are TRBV5-6 and TRBJ2-3; D unresolved. The CDR3 length is 12 residues. The V and J ends lost 2 bases and 2 bases respectively, with 3 bases between them. From germline, CDR1 is SGHDT and CDR2 YYEEEE. CDR3 DNA: TGTGCCAGCAGCTTAGTCACAGATACGCAGTATTTT. It yields the protein CASSLVTDTQYF.

V gene TRBV30 combines with J gene TRBJ1-6; 8 bases map to TRBD1. This CDR3 comprises 14 residues. The V and J ends lost 3 bases and 8 bases, in that order; junction bases with no gene match: 6. Germline-derived CDR1 and CDR2 are GTSNPN and SVGIG (reference sequence). The CDR3 DNA reads as TGTGCCTGGAGAGGACAGGGTAGTTATTCACCCCTCCACTTT. Protein sequence: CAWRGQGSYSPLHF.

The chain employs TRBV9 and TRBJ1-1, with D maybe TRBD1 (5 bases). CDR1 is SGDLS, CDR2 YYNGEE, per germline. The CDR3 has 15 residues. V dropped 4 bases and J dropped 4 bases, with 17 bases sitting between them. The CDR3 DNA follows: TGTGCCAGCAGCCTCACCGGGGCAAGGGGCACTGAAGCTTTCTTT. Protein sequence: CASSLTGARGTEAFF.

V gene TRBV29-1 combines with J gene TRBJ2-7; TRBD1 is a possible D gene (6 bases). CDR3 length: 14 residues. Trimming shortened V by 5 bases and J by 0 bases, and 14 bases separated the two germline ends. Per the germline V gene, CDR1 is SQVTM and CDR2 is ANQGSEA. CDR3 in amino acids: CSVLRTASSYEQYF. The CDR3 DNA reads TGCAGCGTTCTAAGGACAGCCTCCTCCTACGAGCAGTACTTC.

This rearrangement joins TRBV20-1 to TRBJ1-1, with a tentative D call TRBD1 (5 bases). This CDR3 is 12 amino acids long. Germline CDR1 DFQATT, CDR2 SNEGSKA (reference sequence). V was clipped by 3 bases and J by 4 bases, with 9 bases between them. This CDR3 reads CSASWGSTEAFF. In DNA, the CDR3 is TGCAGTGCTAGCTGGGGCAGCACTGAAGCTTTCTTT.

The chain combines TRBV29-1 with TRBJ1-3; D call uncertain. The V end was cut by 6 bases, the J end by 0 bases, with 3 bases between. CDR3 length: 11 residues. CDR1 and CDR2 (germline): SQVTM, ANQGSEA. In DNA form, the CDR3 reads TGCAGCGTCGACTCTGGAAACACCATATATTTT. Protein product: CSVDSGNTIYF.

J is TRBJ1-1 and V is TRBV9; D possibly corresponds to TRBD1 (6 bases). The length of the CDR3 is 16 residues. Trimming cost V 3 bases and J 0 bases, with 15 bases left between them. Germline-derived CDR1 and CDR2 are SGDLS and YYNGEE. The CDR3 sequence: CASSARGDSVNTEAFF. CDR3 DNA: TGTGCCAGCAGCGCGAGGGGGGACTCGGTGAACACTGAAGCTTTCTTT.

V is TRBV7-2 and J is TRBJ1-1; D is unresolved. This CDR3 is built from 14 residues. Germline CDR1 and CDR2: SGHTA and FQGNSA. The V end was cut by 2 bases, the J end by 6 bases, with 13 bases between. In nucleotides, the CDR3 is TGTGCCAGCAGCTTATCGCGGGGAATCGCTGAAGCTTTCTTT. Protein: CASSLSRGIAEAFF.

V usage is TRBV9 and J usage is TRBJ1-1, with TRBD1 matching over 7 bases. CDR3 length: 14 residues. With V trimmed by 0 bases and J by 8 bases, 7 bases remained unmatched. The germline V gene encodes CDR1 SGDLS and CDR2 YYNGEE. CDR3: CASSVEEGATEAFF. For the CDR3, the DNA is TGTGCCAGCAGCGTAGAAGAGGGGGCAACAGAAGCTTTCTTT. The whole variable domain, filled in from reference TRBV9 and TRBJ1-1, reads DSGVTQTPKHLITATGQRVTLRCSPRSGDLSVYWYQQSLDQGLQFLIQYYNGEERAKGNILERFSAQQFPDLHSELNLSSLELGDSALYFCASSVEEGATEAFFGQGTRLTVV.

J is TRBJ2-1 and V is TRBV12-3 or TRBV12-4; 11 bases line up with TRBD2. The CDR3 contains 15 residues. Trimming at V came to 6 bases and at J to 5 bases, leaving 6 bases not matched to a gene. CDR3 sequence: CASSLTSGNHNEQFF. CDR3 DNA: TGTGCCAGCAGCCTGACTAGCGGGAACCACAATGAGCAGTTCTTC.

The V gene is TRBV12-3 or TRBV12-4, the J gene TRBJ1-5, with D tentatively TRBD1 (6 bases). V gave up 6 bases and J gave up 7 bases, with 22 bases separating them. This CDR3 has 16 residues. The CDR3 protein is CASRYAQGGVGQPQHF. In nucleotides, the CDR3 is TGTGCCAGCAGATACGCACAGGGAGGAGTAGGACAGCCCCAGCATTTT.

The chain carries TRBV7-9 and TRBJ2-5; D may correspond to TRBD1 or TRBD2 (5 bases each). This CDR3 spans 16 amino acids. CDR1 SEHNR and CDR2 FQNEAQ come from the germline V gene (reference sequence). The V end was cut by 3 bases, the J end by 3 bases, with 17 bases between. In DNA, the CDR3 is TGTGCCAGCAGCTTTCTGATGGGGGTAGGAAAAGAGACCCAGTACTTC. It codes for CASSFLMGVGKETQYF. The variable domain in full, with the rest retrieved from reference TRBV7-9 and TRBJ2-5, is DTGVSQNPRHKITKRGQNVTFRCDPISEHNRLYWYRQTLGQGPEFLTYFQNEAQLEKSRLLSDRFSAERPKGSFSTLEIQRTEQGDSAMYLCASSFLMGVGKETQYFGPGTRLLVL.

This chain links TRBV14 with TRBJ1-1; D perhaps matches TRBD1 (6 bases). V lost 6 bases and J lost 7, with 15 bases in between. The CDR3 totals 13 residues. The V gene's germline CDR1 is SGHDN and CDR2 FVKESK. Here the CDR3 DNA reads TGTGCCAGCAGTTCAAACAGGGACCATGAAGCTTTCTTT. Translation: CASSSNRDHEAFF.

The chain recombines TRBV27 with TRBJ1-3; tentative D call: TRBD1 (5 bases). V lost 4 bases to trimming and J lost 1 base, with 11 bases between them. The CDR3 has 15 residues. Germline V gene data show CDR1 as MNHEY and CDR2 as SMNVEV (reference sequence). CDR3 amino acids: CASSSGGTSGNTIYF. DNA for the CDR3: TGTGCCAGCAGTTCAGGCGGGACGTCTGGAAACACCATATATTTT.

This chain connects TRBV20-1 to TRBJ2-7, with D possibly being TRBD1 or TRBD2 (6 bases each). Trimming left V 6 bases short and J 1 base short, with 19 bases between. Germline loops: CDR1 DFQATT, CDR2 SNEGSKA (reference sequence). The CDR3 spans 15 residues. CDR3 nucleotides: TGCAGTGCCCTAGGGGGGACTGCGAATTCCTACGAGCAGTACTTC. Its translation: CSALGGTANSYEQYF.

The chain uses TRBV10-3 and TRBJ2-3; 8 positions match TRBD2. The trim removed 9 bases at V and 2 bases at J, leaving 7 bases unmatched. CDR1 and CDR2 from the germline V gene are ENHRY and SYGVKD. This CDR3 contains 14 residues. CDR3 protein: CAISLADITDTQYF. CDR3 nucleotide sequence: TGTGCCATATCACTAGCGGACATCACAGATACGCAGTATTTT.